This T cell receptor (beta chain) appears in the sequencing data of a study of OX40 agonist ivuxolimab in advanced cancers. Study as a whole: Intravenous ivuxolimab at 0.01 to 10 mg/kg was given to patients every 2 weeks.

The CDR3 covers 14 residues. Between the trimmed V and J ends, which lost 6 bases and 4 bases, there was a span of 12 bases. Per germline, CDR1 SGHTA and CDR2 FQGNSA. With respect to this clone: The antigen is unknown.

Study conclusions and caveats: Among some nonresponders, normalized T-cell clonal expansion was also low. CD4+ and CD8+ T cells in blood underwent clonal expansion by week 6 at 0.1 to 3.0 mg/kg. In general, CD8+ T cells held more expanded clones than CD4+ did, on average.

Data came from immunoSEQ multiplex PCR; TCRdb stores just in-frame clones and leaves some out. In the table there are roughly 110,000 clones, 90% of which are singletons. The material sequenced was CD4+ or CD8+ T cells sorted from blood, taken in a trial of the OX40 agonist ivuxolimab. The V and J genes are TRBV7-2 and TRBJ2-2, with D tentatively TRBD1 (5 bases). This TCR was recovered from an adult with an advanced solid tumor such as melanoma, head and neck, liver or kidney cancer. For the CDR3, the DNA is TGTGCCAGCAGACAACAGCAGGGCACCGGGGAGCTGTTTTTT. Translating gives CASRQQQGTGELFF.